This TCR beta chain was retrieved from a study of OX40 agonist ivuxolimab in advanced cancers. V lost 4 bases and J lost 6; bases outside the gene matches: 9. Germline values: CDR1 SGHTS, CDR2 YDEGEE. The CDR3 totals 15 residues. Only in-frame clones appear in the TCRdb table, and some are missing; sequencing was by immunoSEQ multiplex PCR. The sample shows about 31,000 clones, 80% to 90% of them seen only once. This TCR came from an adult with an advanced solid tumor such as melanoma, head and neck, liver or kidney cancer. The input for sequencing was CD4+ or CD8+ T cells sorted from blood, taken in a trial of the OX40 agonist ivuxolimab. The J gene is TRBJ2-7, the V gene TRBV5-8; 11 nucleotides align to TRBD1. The CDR3 nucleotides read TGTGCCAGCAGCCCCGTGGACAGGGGGCACCTCGAGCAGTACTTC. It codes for CASSPVDRGHLEQYF.